Given below is one T cell receptor beta chain in context. It lacks a known antigen. One base away there is no much larger clone; base qualities are not given. Libraries were prepared through the immunoSEQ multiplex PCR assay. TCRdb stores this immuneACCESS table with in-frame sequences only. Part of the clones is absent; in the studies checked, under half of the shortfall reflects unresolved V genes, and no reason is known for the rest. This sample comprises some 77,000 clones, approximately 93% of them detected only once. Approximately 0.35% of the sample lies in the top ten. The source of the sample is a study of technical replicates of blood from a few donors (TCRdb year 2017). The V end gives up 1 base and the J end 1 base, leaving 15 bases in the junction not matched to a gene. The CDR3 spans 21 residues, from the cysteine through the phenylalanine. Only CDR3 DNA remains: 63 bases, in frame from the first base. In the germline V gene (reference sequence), CDR1 corresponds to LNHNV and CDR2 to YYDKDF.

What was sequenced was T cells isolated from PBMCs. The TCR comes from a human donor in good health. The rearrangement joined TRBV15 to TRBJ2-3, and 12 junction bases match TRBD1. The nucleotides are TGTGCCACCAGCAGAGTCCGGGACAGGGGGCGAGTTAGCGCCCGCACAGATACGCAGTATTTT. This codes for CATSRVRDRGRVSARTDTQYF. Full variable domain (CDR3 extended with the reference TRBV15 and TRBJ2-3 proteins): DAMVIQNPRYQVTQFGKPVTLSCSQTLNHNVMYWYQQKSSQAPKLLFHYYDKDFNNEADTPDNFQSRRPNTSFCFLDIRSPGLGDTAMYLCATSRVRDRGRVSARTDTQYFGPGTRLTVL.